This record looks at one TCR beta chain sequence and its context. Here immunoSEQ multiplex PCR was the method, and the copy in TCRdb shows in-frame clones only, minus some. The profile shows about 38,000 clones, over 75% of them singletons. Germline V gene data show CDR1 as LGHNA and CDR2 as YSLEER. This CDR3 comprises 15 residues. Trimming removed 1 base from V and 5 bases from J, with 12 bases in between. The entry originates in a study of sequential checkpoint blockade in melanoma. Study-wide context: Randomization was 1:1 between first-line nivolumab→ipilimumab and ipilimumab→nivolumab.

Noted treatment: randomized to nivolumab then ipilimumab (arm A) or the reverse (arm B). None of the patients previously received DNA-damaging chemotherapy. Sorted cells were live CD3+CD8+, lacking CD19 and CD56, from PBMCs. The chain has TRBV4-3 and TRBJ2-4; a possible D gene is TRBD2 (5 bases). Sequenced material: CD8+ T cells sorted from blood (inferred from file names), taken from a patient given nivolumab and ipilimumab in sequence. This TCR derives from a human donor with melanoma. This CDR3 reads CASSQGVGVENIQYF. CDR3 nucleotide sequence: TGCGCCAGCAGCCAAGGGGTGGGAGTTGAAAACATTCAGTACTTC.